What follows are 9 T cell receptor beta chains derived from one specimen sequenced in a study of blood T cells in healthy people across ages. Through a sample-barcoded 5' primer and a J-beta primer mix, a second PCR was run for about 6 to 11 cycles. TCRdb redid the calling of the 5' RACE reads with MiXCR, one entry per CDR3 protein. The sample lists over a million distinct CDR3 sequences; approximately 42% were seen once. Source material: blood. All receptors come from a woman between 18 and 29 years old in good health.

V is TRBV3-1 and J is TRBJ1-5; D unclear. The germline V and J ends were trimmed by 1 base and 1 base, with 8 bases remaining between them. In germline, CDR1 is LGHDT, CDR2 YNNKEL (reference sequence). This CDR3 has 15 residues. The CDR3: CASSQGLASNQPQHF. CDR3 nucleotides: TGTGCCAGCAGCCAAGGGTTAGCGAGCAATCAGCCCCAGCATTTT.

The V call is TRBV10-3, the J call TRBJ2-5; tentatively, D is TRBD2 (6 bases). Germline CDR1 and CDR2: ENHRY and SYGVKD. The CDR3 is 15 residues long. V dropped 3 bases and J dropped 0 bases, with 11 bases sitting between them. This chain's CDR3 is CAISDRGTYQETQYF. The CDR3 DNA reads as TGTGCCATCAGTGATCGGGGGACGTACCAAGAGACCCAGTACTTC.

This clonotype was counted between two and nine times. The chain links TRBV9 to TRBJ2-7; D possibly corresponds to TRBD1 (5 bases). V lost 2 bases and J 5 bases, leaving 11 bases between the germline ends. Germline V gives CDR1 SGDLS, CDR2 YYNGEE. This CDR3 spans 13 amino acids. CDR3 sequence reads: CASSVSQGDEQYF. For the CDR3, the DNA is TGTGCCAGCAGCGTGAGTCAGGGCGACGAGCAGTACTTC.

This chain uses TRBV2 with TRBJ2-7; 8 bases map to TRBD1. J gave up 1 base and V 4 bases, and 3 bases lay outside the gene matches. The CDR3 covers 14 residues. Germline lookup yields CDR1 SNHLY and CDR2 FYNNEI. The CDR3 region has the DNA TGTGCCAGCAGTGGGGACAGGCCTTCCTACGAGCAGTACTTC. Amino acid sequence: CASSGDRPSYEQYF.

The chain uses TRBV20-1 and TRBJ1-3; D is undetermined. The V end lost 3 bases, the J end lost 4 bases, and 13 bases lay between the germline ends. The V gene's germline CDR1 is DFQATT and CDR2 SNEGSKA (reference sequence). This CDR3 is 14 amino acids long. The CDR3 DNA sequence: TGCAGTGCTAGTTACGGGTCGAACGGAAACACCATATATTTT. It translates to CSASYGSNGNTIYF.

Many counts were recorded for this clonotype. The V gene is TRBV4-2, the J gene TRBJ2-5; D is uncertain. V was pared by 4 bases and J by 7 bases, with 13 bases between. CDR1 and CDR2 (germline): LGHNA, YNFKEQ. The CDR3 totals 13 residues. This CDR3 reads CASSPVVSGTQYF. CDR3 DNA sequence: TGTGCCAGCAGCCCAGTAGTTTCGGGGACCCAGTACTTC.

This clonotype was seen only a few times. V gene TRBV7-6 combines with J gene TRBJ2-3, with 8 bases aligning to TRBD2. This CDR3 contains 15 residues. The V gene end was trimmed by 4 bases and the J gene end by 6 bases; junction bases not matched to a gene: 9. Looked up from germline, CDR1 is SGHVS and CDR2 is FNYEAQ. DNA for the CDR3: TGTGCCAGCAGCTCGGAGTCTAGCGGGCGTGATACGCAGTATTTT. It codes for CASSSESSGRDTQYF.

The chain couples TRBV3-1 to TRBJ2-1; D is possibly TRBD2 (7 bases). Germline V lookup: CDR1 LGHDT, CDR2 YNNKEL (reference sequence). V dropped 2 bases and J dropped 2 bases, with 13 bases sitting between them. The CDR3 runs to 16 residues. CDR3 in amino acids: CASSQRGRGPYNEQFF. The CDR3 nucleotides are TGTGCCAGCAGCCAACGTGGGCGGGGGCCCTACAATGAGCAGTTCTTC.

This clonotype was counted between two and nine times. CDR3 sequence: CASSEYPGASYEQYF. The DNA for the CDR3 is TGTGCCAGCAGCGAGTACCCGGGGGCCTCCTACGAGCAGTACTTC. This chain connects TRBV3-1 to TRBJ2-7, with D perhaps matching TRBD1 or TRBD2 (6 bases each). The CDR3 contains 15 residues. Trimming stripped 5 bases from V and 0 bases from J, with 14 bases between. CDR1 and CDR2 from the germline V gene are LGHDT and YNNKEL (reference sequence).